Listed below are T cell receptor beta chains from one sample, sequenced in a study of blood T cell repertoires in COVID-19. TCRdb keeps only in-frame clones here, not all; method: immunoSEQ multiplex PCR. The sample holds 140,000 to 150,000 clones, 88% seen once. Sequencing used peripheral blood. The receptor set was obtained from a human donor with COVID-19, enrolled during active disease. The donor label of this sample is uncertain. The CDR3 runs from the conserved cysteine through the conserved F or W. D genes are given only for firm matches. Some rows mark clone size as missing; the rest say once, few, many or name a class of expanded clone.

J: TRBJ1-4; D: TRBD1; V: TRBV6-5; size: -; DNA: TGTGCCAGCTCAGGGGGGTTAGTCGGAAAACTGTTTTTT; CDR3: CASSGGLVGKLFF
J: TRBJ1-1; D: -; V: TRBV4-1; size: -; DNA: TGCGCCAGCAGCCAAGATCTGGCAGGGGCTGAAGCTTTCTTT; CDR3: CASSQDLAGAEAFF
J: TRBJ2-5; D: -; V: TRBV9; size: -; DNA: TGTGCCAGCAGCCTCCACAACAACCAAGAGACCCAGTACTTC; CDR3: CASSLHNNQETQYF
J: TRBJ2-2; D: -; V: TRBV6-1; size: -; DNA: TGTGCCAGCAGTGATGTAGTGGACACCGGGGAGCTGTTTTTT; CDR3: CASSDVVDTGELFF
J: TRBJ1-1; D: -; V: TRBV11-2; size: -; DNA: TGTGCCAGCAGCTCAAACCCCAGGACAGCCCTGAACACTGAAGCTTTCTTT; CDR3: CASSSNPRTALNTEAFF
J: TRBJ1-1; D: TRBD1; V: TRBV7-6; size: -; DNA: TGTGCCAGCAGCCCTTGGACAGGTGTAGTTTCCACTGAAGCTTTCTTT; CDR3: CASSPWTGVVSTEAFF
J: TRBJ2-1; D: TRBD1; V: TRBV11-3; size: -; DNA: TGTGCCAGCTCACTAGGGGCAGGGGGCGATCGCCGCTCCTACAATGAGCAGTTCTTC; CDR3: CASSLGAGGDRRSYNEQFF
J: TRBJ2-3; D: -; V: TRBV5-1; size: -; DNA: TGCGCCAGCAGCTCTGGACAAGACACAGATACGCAGTATTTT; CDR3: CASSSGQDTDTQYF
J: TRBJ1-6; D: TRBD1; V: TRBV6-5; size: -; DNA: TGTGCCAGCAGTTTGCGACAGGGTGGCAATTCACCCCTCCACTTT; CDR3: CASSLRQGGNSPLHF
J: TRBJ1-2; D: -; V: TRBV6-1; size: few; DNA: TGTGCCAGCAGTGAAGGGACATATTTACTTTACTATGGCTACACCTTC; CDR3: CASSEGTYLLYYGYTF
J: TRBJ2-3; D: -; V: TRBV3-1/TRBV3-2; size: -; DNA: TGTGCCAGCAGCCAAGGGAGGGGGCGCGGGGATACGCAGTATTTT; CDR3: CASSQGRGRGDTQYF
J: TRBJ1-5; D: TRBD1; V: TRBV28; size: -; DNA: TGTGCCAGCAGCTTGGACAGGAGCAATCAGCCCCAGCATTTT; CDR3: CASSLDRSNQPQHF
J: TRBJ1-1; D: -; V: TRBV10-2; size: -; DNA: TGCGCCAGCAGTGAGTCGCGTCGGCAGGCGAAAGCTTTCTTT; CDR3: CASSESRRQAKAFF
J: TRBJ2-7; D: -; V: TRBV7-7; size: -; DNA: TGTGCCAGCAGCCCGGACAGAGACTCCTACGAGCAGTACTTC; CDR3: CASSPDRDSYEQYF
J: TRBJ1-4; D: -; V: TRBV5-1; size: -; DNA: TGCGCCAGCAGCTTGGTCCCTGCAACTAATGAAAAACTGTTTTTT; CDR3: CASSLVPATNEKLFF
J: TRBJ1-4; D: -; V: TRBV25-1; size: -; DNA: TGTGCCAGCAGTGCTCCCTCTGACAGTTCAACTAATGAAAAACTGTTTTTT; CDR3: CASSAPSDSSTNEKLFF
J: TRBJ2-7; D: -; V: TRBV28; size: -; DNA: TGTGCCAGCACCAAAATGGGGCCCCCCTACGAGCAGTACTTC; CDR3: CASTKMGPPYEQYF
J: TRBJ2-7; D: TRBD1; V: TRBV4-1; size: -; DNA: TGCGCCAGCTCAAAAGATCCCGAGGAGACAGGGCGCGAGCAGTACTTC; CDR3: CASSKDPEETGREQYF
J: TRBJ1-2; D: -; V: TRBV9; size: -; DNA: TGTGCCAGCAGCCCCCTCGAGATCGGAGGTGGCTACACCTTC; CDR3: CASSPLEIGGGYTF
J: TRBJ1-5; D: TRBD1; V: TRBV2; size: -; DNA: TGTGCCAGCAACTCCGGGACAGGGAGTCAGCCCCAGCATTTT; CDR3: CASNSGTGSQPQHF
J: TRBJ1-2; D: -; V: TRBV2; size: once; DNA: TGTGCCAGCAGTGAAGCAGGACATAAAGGCTACACCTTC; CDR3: CASSEAGHKGYTF
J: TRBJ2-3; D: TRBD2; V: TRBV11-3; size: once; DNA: TGTGCCAGCAGCCCCGGACTAGCGGGAGGAAGTACGCAGTATTTT; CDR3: CASSPGLAGGSTQYF
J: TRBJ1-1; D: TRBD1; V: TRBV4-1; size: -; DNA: TGCGCCAGCAGCCAAGATAGGGGACAGGGAGGGAACACTGAAGCTTTCTTT; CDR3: CASSQDRGQGGNTEAFF
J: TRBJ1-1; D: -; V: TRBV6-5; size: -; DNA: TGTGCCAGCAGTTACAGGGGTGGGACTGAAGCTTTCTTT; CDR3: CASSYRGGTEAFF
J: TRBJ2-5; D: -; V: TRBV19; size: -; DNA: TGTGCCAGTAGAACTAAGGGACACGCGCAAGAGACCCAGTACTTC; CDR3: CASRTKGHAQETQYF
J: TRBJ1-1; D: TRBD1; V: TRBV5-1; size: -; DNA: TGCGCCAGCAGCACAGGGGGCGAAACTGAAGCTTTCTTT; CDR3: CASSTGGETEAFF
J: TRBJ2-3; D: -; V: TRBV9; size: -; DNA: TGTGCCAGCAGCGTAGGCGGCCGTAGCACAGATACGCAGTATTTT; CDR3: CASSVGGRSTDTQYF
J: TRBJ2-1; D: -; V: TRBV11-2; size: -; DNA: TGTGCCAGCAGCCAAATAGCGACCCTTTACAATGAGCAGTTCTTC; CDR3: CASSQIATLYNEQFF
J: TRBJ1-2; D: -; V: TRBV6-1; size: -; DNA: TGTGCCAGCAGTGAAGCTGGCAGGCCCAACTATGGCTACACCTTC; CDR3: CASSEAGRPNYGYTF
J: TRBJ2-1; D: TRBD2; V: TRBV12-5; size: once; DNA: TGTGCTAGTGGTTTCCAGGCCGGCCTAGCGGGAAATGAGCAGTTCTTC; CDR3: CASGFQAGLAGNEQFF
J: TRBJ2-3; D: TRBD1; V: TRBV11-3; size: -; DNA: TGTGCCAGCAGCTTAGGGTCGACAGGGCTATCCCTAGGTACGCAGTATTTT; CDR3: CASSLGSTGLSLGTQYF
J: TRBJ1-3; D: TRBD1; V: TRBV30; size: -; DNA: TGTGCCTGGAGGATACAGGGGGCTGGAAACACCATATATTTT; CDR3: CAWRIQGAGNTIYF
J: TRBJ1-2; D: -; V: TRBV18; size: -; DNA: TGTGCCAGCTCGCCCCTGCAGTCTGGCTATGGCTACACCTTC; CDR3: CASSPLQSGYGYTF